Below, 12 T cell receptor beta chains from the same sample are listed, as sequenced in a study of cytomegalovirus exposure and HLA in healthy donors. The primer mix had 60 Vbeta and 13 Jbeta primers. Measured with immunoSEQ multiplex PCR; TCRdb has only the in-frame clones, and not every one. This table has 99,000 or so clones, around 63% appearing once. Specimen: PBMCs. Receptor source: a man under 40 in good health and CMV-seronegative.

The CDR3 region is CASSILYREGLPQYF. The CDR3 DNA follows: TGTGCCAGTAGTATACTCTATCGGGAGGGCCTTCCGCAGTATTTT. The V call is TRBV19, the J call TRBJ2-3; TRBD2 agrees at 8 bases. The J segment lost 10 bases and the V segment lost 2 bases, leaving 11 bases of the junction unmatched. The CDR3 is made up of 15 amino acids. Germline CDR1 and CDR2: LNHDA and SQIVND (reference sequence).

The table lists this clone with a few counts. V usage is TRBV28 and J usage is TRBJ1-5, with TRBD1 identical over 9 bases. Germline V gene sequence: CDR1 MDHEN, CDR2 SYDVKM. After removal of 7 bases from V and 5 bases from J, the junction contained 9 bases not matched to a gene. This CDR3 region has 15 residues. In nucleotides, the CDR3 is TGTGCCAGCACTCCTACGGACAGGGGACATCAGCCCCAGCATTTT. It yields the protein CASTPTDRGHQPQHF.

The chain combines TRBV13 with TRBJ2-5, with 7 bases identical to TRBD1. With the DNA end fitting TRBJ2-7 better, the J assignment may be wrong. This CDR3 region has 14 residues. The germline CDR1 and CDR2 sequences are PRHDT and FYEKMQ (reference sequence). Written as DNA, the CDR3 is TGTGCCAGCAGCTTCAACAGGGGAAACTACGAGCAGTACTTC. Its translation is CASSFNRGNYEQYF.

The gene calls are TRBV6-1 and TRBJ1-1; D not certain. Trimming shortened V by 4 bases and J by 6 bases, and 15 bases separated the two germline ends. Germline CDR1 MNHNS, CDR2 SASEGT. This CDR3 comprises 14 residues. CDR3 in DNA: TGTGCCAGCAGTGGCATACGGAGGCTCTCTGAAGCTTTCTTT. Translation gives CASSGIRRLSEAFF.

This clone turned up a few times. The CDR3 DNA is TGTGCCAGCAGTGTGTACGGTCTCTCTGGAAACACCATATATTTT. This gives the protein CASSVYGLSGNTIYF. The chain joins TRBV2 to TRBJ1-3; the D is unclear. Trimming stripped 4 bases from V and 0 bases from J, with 10 bases between. The CDR3 is 15 residues long. Per germline, CDR1 SNHLY and CDR2 FYNNEI.

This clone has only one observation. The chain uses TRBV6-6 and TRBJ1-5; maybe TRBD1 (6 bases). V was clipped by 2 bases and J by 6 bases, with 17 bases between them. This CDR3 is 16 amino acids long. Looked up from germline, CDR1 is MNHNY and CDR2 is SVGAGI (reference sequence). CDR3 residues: CASSYSSNRVIQPQHF. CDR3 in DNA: TGTGCCAGCAGTTACAGTTCAAACAGGGTTATTCAGCCCCAGCATTTT.

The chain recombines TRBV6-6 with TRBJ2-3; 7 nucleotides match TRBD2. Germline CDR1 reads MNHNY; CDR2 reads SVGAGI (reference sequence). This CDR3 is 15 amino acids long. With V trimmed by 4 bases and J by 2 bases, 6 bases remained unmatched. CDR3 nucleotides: TGTGCCAGCAGTTCGGTGGGAGGGAACACAGATACGCAGTATTTT. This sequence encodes CASSSVGGNTDTQYF.

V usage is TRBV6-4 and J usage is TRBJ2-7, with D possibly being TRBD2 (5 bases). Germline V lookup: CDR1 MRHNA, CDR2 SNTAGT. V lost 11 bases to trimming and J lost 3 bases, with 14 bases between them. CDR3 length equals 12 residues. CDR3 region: CAQGSGNYEQYF. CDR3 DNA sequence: TGTGCCCAAGGCAGCGGCAACTACGAGCAGTACTTC.

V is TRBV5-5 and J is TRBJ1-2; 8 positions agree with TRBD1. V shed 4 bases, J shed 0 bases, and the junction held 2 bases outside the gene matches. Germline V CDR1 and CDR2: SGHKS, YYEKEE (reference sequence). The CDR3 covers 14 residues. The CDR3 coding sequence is TGTGCCAGCAGCCCGGACAGGGCTAACTATGGCTACACCTTC. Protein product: CASSPDRANYGYTF.

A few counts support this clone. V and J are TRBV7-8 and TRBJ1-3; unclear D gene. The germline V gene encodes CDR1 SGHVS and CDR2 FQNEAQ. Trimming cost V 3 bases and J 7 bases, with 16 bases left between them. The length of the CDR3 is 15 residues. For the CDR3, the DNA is TGTGCCAGCAGCTTGGGCACTGATAATGGGAACACCATATATTTT. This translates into CASSLGTDNGNTIYF.

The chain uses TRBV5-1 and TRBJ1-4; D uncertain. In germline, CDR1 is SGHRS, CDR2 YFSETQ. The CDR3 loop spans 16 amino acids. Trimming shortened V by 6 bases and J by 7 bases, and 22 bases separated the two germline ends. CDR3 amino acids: CASTKNGYEVGEKLFF. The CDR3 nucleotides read TGCGCCAGCACCAAGAATGGCTACGAGGTCGGTGAAAAACTGTTTTTT.

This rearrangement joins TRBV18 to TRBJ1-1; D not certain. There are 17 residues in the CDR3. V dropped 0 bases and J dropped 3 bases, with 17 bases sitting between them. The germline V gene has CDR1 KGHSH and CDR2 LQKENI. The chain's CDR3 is CASSPPIGAKVDTEAFF. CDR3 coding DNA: TGTGCCAGCTCACCACCGATTGGAGCCAAGGTGGACACTGAAGCTTTCTTT.